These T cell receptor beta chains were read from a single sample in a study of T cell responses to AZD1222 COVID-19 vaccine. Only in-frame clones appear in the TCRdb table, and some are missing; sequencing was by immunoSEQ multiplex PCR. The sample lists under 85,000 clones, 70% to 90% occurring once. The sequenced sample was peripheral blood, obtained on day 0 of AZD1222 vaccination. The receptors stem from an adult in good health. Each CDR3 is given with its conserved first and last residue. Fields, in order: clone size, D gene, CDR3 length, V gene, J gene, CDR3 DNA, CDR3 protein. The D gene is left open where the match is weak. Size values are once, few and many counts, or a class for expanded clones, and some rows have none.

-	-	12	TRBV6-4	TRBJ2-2	TGTGCCGCCGGAGATCCAACCGGGGAGCTGTTTTTT	CAAGDPTGELFF
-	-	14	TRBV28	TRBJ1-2	TGTGCCAGCAGCCTAAGGACCCCTCGGGATGGCTACACCTTC	CASSLRTPRDGYTF
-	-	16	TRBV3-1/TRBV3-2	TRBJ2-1	TGTGCCAGCAGCGCTCAACAGGGCCAAAAATACAATGAGCAGTTCTTC	CASSAQQGQKYNEQFF
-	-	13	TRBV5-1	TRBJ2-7	TGCGCCAGCAGTGATGGATTCGACTACGAGCAGTACTTC	CASSDGFDYEQYF
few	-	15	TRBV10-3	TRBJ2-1	TGTGCCATCAGTGGCGGTTCCATACAGAACAATGAGCAGTTCTTC	CAISGGSIQNNEQFF
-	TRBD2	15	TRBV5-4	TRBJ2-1	TGTGCCAGCAGCTCCGGGACTAGCGGGTACAATGAGCAGTTCTTC	CASSSGTSGYNEQFF
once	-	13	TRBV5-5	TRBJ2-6	TGTGCCAGCAGGGGCTCTGGGGCCAACGTCCTGACTTTC	CASRGSGANVLTF
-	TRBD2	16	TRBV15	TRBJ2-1	TGTGCCACCAGCGGCAACCTAGCGGGACGATACAATGAGCAGTTCTTC	CATSGNLAGRYNEQFF
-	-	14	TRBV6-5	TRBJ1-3	TGTGCCAGCCATCCGGGAAGCTCTGGAAACACCATATATTTT	CASHPGSSGNTIYF
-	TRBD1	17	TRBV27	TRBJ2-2	TGTGCCAGCAGCCAAGACAGGGGGACTTCGAACACCGGGGAGCTGTTTTTT	CASSQDRGTSNTGELFF
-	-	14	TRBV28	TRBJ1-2	TGTGCCAGCACCCAACAAGGACCTAACTATGGCTACACCTTC	CASTQQGPNYGYTF
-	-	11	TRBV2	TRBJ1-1	TGTGCCAGCAGGACTTTCACTGAAGCTTTCTTT	CASRTFTEAFF
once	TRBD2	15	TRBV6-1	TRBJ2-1	TGTGCCAGCAGTGAAGTAGCGGGTATGTACAATGAGCAGTTCTTC	CASSEVAGMYNEQFF
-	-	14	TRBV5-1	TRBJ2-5	TGCGCCAGCAGCTTCACTAACCCCGGAGAGACCCAGTACTTC	CASSFTNPGETQYF
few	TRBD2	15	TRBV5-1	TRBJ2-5	TGCGCCAGCGGCCTCACTAGCGGGGGACAAGAGACCCAGTACTTC	CASGLTSGGQETQYF
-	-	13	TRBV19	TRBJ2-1	TGTGCCACGGCGGGACAGACCCTCAATGAGCAGTTCTTC	CATAGQTLNEQFF
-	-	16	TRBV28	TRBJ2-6	TGTGCCAGCAGCCTCAGCCTTAGCTCTGGGGCCAACGTCCTGACTTTC	CASSLSLSSGANVLTF
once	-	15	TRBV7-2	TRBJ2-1	TGTGCCAGCAGCTTAGACGGGGGATCCTACAATGAGCAGTTCTTC	CASSLDGGSYNEQFF
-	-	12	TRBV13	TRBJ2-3	TGTGCCAGGATCGCTAGCACAGATACGCAGTATTTT	CARIASTDTQYF
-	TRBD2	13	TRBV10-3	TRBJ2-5	TGTGCCATCAGGACTAGCGGGGGAGAGACCCAGTACTTC	CAIRTSGGETQYF
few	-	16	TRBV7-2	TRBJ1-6	TGTGCCAGCAGCTTAGCGCTGGGGGGCCAGTTTTCACCCCTCCACTTT	CASSLALGGQFSPLHF
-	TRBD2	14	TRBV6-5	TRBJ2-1	TGTGCCAGCATCCGGACTAGCGGAAACAATGAGCAGTTCTTC	CASIRTSGNNEQFF
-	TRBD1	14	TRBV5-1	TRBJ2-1	TGCGCCAGCAGCTCGTGGACAGGGGACAATGAGCAGTTCTTC	CASSSWTGDNEQFF
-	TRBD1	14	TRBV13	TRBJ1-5	TGTGCCAGCAGCTTAGGAGGGGGCGTTCAGCCCCAGCATTTT	CASSLGGGVQPQHF
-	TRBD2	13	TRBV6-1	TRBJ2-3	TGTGCCAGCAGTCCAAGGCGGGAGGATACGCAGTATTTT	CASSPRREDTQYF
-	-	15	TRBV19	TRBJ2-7	TGTGCCAGTAGTAAACTACCGACAGGAGGATCCGAGCAGTACTTC	CASSKLPTGGSEQYF
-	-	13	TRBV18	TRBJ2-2	TGTGCCAGCTCACCCGGGGACACCGGGGAGCTGTTTTTT	CASSPGDTGELFF
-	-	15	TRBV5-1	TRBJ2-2	TGCGCCAGCAGCTTGTTGCGGTCGAACACCGGGGAGCTGTTTTTT	CASSLLRSNTGELFF
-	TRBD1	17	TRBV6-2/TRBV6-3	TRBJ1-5	TGTGCCAGCAGTAGGCGGGGACAGGTCGGGTATGGACAGCCCCAGCATTTT	CASSRRGQVGYGQPQHF
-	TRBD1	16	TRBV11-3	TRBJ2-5	TGTGCCAGCAGCACCGGACAGGGGGGGGATGGAGAGACCCAGTACTTC	CASSTGQGGDGETQYF
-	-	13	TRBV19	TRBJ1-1	TGTGCCAGTCAGGACAAGCCGTACACTGAAGCTTTCTTT	CASQDKPYTEAFF
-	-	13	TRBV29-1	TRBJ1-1	TGCAGCGGCACACAGAGCGCGGACACTGAAGCTTTCTTT	CSGTQSADTEAFF
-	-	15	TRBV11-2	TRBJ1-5	TGTGCCAGCAGCCTACGACCGGAGGACGGTCAGCCCCAGCATTTT	CASSLRPEDGQPQHF
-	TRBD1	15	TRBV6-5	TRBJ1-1	TGTGCCAGCAGCCCCTTGACAGGGGGAGATACTGAAGCTTTCTTT	CASSPLTGGDTEAFF
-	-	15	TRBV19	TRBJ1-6	TGTGCCAGTAGTCTTCAGGGGTTTCAGGAGGTGGCCCTCCACTTT	CASSLQGFQEVALHF
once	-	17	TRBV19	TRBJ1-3	TGTGCCAGTAGTATTATGCACATTACCTACTCTGGAAACACCATATATTTT	CASSIMHITYSGNTIYF
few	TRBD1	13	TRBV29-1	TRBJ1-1	TGCAGCGTTGGGACAGGGGACCGATTTGAAGCTTTCTTT	CSVGTGDRFEAFF
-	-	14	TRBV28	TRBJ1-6	TGTGCCAGCAGTCCGTCGAGTCGGGATTCACCCCTCCACTTT	CASSPSSRDSPLHF
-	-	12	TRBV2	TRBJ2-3	TGTGCCAGCAGACAAGGCACAGATACGCAGTATTTT	CASRQGTDTQYF
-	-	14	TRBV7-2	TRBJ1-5	TGTGCCAGCAGCTTAGACGGGGGCGATCAGCCCCAGCATTTT	CASSLDGGDQPQHF
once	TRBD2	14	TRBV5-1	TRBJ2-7	TGCGCCAGCAGCTTGGGACTAGCGGACTACGAGCAGTACTTC	CASSLGLADYEQYF
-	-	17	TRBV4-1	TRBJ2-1	TGCGCCAGCAAAGGGGGCGGGAGTAGGAGCTCCTACAATGAGCAGTTCTTC	CASKGGGSRSSYNEQFF
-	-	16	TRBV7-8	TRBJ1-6	TGTGCCAGCAGCTTAGTCAGGATCTTTAGGTATTCACCCCTCCACTTT	CASSLVRIFRYSPLHF
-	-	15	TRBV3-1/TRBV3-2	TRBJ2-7	TGTGCCAGCAGCCAGGGACCCAGGAGCTCCTACGAGCAGTACTTC	CASSQGPRSSYEQYF
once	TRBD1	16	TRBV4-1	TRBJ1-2	TGCGCCAGCAGCCAAGCAGGAGGACAGGGTTTGAATGGCTACACCTTC	CASSQAGGQGLNGYTF
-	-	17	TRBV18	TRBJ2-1	TGTGCCAGCTCACCATTCGAAGAGACTAGCTCCTACAATGAGCAGTTCTTC	CASSPFEETSSYNEQFF
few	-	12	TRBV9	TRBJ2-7	TGTGCCAGCAGCTACCCTGGGGGCGAGCAGTACTTC	CASSYPGGEQYF
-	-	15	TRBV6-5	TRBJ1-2	TGTGCCAGCACCTTATTGGCGGGGAACTACTATGGCTACACCTTC	CASTLLAGNYYGYTF
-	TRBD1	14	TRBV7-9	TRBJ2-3	TGTGCCAGCAGCTTAACAGGGGCTCGGGATACGCAGTATTTT	CASSLTGARDTQYF
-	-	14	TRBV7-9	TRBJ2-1	TGTGCCAGCAGCTCCCCCGGCGGGTACAATGAGCAGTTCTTC	CASSSPGGYNEQFF
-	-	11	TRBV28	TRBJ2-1	TGTGCCAGCAGTTTACGGGATGAGCAGTTCTTC	CASSLRDEQFF
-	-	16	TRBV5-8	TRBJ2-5	TGTGCCAGCAGCTTGACTAGGGCCGGGTTCGGAGAGACCCAGTACTTC	CASSLTRAGFGETQYF
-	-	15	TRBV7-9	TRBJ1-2	TGTGCCAGCAGCCCCACCTTTTCGGATAACTATGGCTACACCTTC	CASSPTFSDNYGYTF
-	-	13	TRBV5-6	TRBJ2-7	TGTGCCAGCAGCTTCCTAACAGCCGGCGAGCAGTACTTC	CASSFLTAGEQYF
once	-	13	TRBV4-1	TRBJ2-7	TGCGCCAGCAGCCCCGGGACCCAAATAGAGCAGTACTTC	CASSPGTQIEQYF
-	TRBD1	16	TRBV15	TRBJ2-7	TGTGCCACCAGCTTTTATGGACAGGGGAGGAAAAACGAGCAGTACTTC	CATSFYGQGRKNEQYF
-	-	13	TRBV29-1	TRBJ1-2	TGCAGCGTTGTCGACCAGCTGAACTATGGCTACACCTTC	CSVVDQLNYGYTF
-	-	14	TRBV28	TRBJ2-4	TGTGCCAGCAGCAGCAGGGGGGTGGAAAACATTCAGTACTTC	CASSSRGVENIQYF
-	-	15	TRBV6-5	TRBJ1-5	TGTGCCAGCGGGCGGAGCATAGGGAGCAATCAGCCCCAGCATTTT	CASGRSIGSNQPQHF